This entry describes one TCR beta chain. The CDR3 loop spans 17 amino acids. Trimming took off 0 bases at V and 12 bases at J, with 27 bases between the two ends. Per germline, CDR1 SQVTM and CDR2 ANQGSEA. The entry originates in a study of blood T cell repertoires in COVID-19. Study at large: Whether acute or convalescent, the COVID-19 samples came from the United States, Italy and Spain.

Measured with immunoSEQ multiplex PCR; TCRdb has only the in-frame clones, and not every one. The sample includes about 270,000 clones, 75% to 90% of them seen just once. The clonotype comes from a woman under 40 with acute COVID-19. The chain links TRBV29-1 to TRBJ2-1, with TRBD1 as a possible D gene (6 bases). The sequenced sample was PBMCs or T cells enriched from blood (not recorded which). The CDR3 loop reads CSVEEYGTSLRASGQFF. CDR3 DNA sequence: TGCAGCGTTGAAGAATACGGGACATCCCTCCGTGCAAGTGGGCAGTTCTTC.